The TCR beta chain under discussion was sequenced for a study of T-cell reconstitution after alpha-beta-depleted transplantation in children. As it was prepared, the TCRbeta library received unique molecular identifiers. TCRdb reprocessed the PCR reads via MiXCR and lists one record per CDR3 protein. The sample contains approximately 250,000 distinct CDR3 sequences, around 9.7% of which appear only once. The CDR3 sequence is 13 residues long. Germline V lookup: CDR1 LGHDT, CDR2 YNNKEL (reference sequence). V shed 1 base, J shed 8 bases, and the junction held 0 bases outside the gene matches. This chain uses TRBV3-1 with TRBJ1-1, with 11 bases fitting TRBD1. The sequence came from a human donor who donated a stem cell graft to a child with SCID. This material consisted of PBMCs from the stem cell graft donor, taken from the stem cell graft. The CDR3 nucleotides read TGTGCCAGCAGCCAAGGGACAGGGGGCGAAGCTTTCTTT. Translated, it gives CASSQGTGGEAFF.